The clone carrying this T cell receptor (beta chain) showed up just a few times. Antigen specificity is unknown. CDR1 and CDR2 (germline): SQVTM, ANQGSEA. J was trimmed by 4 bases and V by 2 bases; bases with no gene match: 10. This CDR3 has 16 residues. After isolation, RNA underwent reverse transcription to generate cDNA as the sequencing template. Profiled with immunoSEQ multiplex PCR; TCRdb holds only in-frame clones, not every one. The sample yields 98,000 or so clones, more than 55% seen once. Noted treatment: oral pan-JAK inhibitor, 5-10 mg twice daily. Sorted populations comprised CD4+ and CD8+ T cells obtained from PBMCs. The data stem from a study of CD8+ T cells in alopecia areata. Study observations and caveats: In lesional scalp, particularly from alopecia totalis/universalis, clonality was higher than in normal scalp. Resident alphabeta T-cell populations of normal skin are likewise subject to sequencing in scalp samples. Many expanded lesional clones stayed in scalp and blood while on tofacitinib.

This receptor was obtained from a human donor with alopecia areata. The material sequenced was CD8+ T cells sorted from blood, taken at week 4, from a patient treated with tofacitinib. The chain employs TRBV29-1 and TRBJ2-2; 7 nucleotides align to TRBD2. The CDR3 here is CSVETGARGVTGELFF. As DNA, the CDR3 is TGCAGCGTTGAAACCGGGGCCCGGGGGGTCACCGGGGAGCTGTTTTTT.